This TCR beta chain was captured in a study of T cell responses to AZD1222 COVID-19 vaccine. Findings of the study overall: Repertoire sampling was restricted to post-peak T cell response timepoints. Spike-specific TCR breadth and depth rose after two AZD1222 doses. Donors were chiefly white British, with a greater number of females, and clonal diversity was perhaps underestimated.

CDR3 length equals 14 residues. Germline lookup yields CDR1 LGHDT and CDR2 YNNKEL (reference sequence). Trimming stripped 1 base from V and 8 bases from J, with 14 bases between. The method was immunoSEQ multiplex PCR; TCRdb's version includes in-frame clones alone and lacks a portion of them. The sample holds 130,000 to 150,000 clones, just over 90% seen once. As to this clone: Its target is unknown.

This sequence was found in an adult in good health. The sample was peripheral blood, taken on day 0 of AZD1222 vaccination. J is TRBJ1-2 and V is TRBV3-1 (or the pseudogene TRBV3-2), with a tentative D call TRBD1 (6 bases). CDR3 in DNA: TGTGCCAGCAGCCAAGCCCAGACAGGAGGGGGCTACACCTTC. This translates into CASSQAQTGGGYTF.